The sequence of this TCR beta chain was determined in a study of T cell responses to AZD1222 COVID-19 vaccine. Trimming stripped 5 bases from V and 7 bases from J, with 9 bases between. CDR1 SGHAT and CDR2 FQNNGV come from the germline V gene. This CDR3 region has 12 residues. Generated by immunoSEQ multiplex PCR, the TCRdb table keeps only in-frame clones and is missing some. The table includes about 160,000 clones, about nine tenths detected once. The sequencing here drew on peripheral blood, taken on day 0 of AZD1222 vaccination. V is TRBV11-2 and J is TRBJ2-1; the D gene is possibly TRBD1 (5 bases). The clonotype originates from an adult in good health. Here the CDR3 reads CASSIQGNEQFF. In DNA form, the CDR3 reads TGTGCCAGCAGCATCCAGGGTAATGAGCAGTTCTTC.